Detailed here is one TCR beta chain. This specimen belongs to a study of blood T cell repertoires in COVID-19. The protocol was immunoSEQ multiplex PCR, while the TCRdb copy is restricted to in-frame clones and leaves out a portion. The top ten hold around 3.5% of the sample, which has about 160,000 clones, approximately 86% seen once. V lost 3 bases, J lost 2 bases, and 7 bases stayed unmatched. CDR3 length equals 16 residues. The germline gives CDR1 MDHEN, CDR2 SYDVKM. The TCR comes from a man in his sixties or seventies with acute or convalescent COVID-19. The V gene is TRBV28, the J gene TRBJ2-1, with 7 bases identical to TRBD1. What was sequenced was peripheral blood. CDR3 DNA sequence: TGTGCCAGCAGTTTGCCGGGACAGTTAACCTACAATGAGCAGTTCTTC. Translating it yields CASSLPGQLTYNEQFF.